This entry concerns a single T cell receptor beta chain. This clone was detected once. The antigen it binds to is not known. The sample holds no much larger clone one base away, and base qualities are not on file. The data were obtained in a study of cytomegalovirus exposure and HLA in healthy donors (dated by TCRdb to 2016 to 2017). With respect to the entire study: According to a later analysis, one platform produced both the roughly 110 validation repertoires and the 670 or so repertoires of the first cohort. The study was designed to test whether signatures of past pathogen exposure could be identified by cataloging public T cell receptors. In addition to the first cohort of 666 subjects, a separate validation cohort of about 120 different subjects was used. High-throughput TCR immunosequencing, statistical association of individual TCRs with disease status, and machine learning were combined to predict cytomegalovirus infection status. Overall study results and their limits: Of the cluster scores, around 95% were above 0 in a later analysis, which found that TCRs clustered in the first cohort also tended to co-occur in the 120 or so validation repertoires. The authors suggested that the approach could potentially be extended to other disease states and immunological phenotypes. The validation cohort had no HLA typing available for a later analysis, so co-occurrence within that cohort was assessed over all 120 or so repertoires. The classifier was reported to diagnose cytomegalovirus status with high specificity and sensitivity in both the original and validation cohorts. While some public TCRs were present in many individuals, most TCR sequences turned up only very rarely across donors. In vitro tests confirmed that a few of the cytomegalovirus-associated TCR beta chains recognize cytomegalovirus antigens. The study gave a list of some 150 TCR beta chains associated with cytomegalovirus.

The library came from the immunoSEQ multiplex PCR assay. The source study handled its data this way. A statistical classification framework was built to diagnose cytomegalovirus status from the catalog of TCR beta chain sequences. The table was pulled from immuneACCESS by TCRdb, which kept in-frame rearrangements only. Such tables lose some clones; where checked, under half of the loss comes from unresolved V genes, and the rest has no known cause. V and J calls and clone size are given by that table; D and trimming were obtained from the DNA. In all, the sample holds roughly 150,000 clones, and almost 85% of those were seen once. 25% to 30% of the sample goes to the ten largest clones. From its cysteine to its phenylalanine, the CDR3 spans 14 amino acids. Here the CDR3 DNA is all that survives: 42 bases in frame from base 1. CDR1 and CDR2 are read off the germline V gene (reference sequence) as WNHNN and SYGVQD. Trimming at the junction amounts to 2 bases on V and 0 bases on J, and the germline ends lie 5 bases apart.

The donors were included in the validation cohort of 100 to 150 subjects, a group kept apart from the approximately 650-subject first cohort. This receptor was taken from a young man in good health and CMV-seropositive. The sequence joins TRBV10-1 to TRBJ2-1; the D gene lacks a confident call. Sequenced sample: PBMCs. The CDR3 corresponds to CASSEASSYNEQFF. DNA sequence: TGCGCCAGCAGTGAGGCTAGCTCCTACAATGAGCAGTTCTTC.